The 30 T cell receptor beta chains in this list originate from one sample, sequenced in a study of shared clonotypes between healthy human individuals. This table comes from immunoSEQ multiplex PCR, and its TCRdb copy is limited to in-frame clones, with some not included. The top ten hold approximately 1.5% of the sample, which has about 1 million clones, about 80% seen once. Sequenced: memory CD4+ T cells sorted from blood. The subset was: CD45RA-negative fraction. These receptors were obtained from a man aged 18 to 35 in good health.

Turning to this clone: Distinct nucleotide sequences in the sample also encode this CDR3. This chain uses TRBV28 with TRBJ1-5, with D uncertain. V was clipped by 2 bases and J by 4 bases, with 0 bases between them. The CDR3 loop spans 11 amino acids. Germline assignment: CDR1 MDHEN and CDR2 SYDVKM. The CDR3 DNA reads TGTGCCAGCAGTTTAAATCAGCCCCAGCATTTT. This sequence encodes CASSLNQPQHF.

The chain combines TRBV28 with TRBJ1-2, with 9 bases that match TRBD1. The J segment lost 4 bases and the V segment lost 3 bases, leaving 9 bases of the junction unmatched. The germline CDR1 and CDR2 sequences are MDHEN and SYDVKM. The CDR3 loop spans 16 amino acids. The chain's CDR3 is CASSFPPGQGRYGYTF. The CDR3 DNA reads TGTGCCAGCAGTTTCCCCCCGGGACAGGGCCGCTATGGCTACACCTTC.

The V gene is TRBV2, the J gene TRBJ1-5; 9 positions match TRBD1. With V trimmed by 6 bases and J by 4 bases, 7 bases remained unmatched. Per germline, CDR1 SNHLY and CDR2 FYNNEI. This CDR3 spans 15 amino acids. The CDR3 nucleotides read TGTGCCAGCAGAGAACATGACAGGGGGAATCAGCCCCAGCATTTT. Amino acids: CASREHDRGNQPQHF.

This clone was detected once. The genes are TRBV11-2 and TRBJ1-1; tentative D call: TRBD1 (5 bases). V was cut by 3 bases and J by 1 base, with 9 bases left in between. Germline loops: CDR1 SGHAT, CDR2 FQNNGV. CDR3 length: 14 residues. The CDR3 nucleotides are TGTGCCAGCAGCTTCAGGGTTGAGAACACTGAAGCTTTCTTT. As protein: CASSFRVENTEAFF.

The CDR3 nucleotides are TGTGCCTGGATAGCCAGGCCTAACTATGGCTACACCTTC. Protein: CAWIARPNYGYTF. The chain links TRBV30 to TRBJ1-2; D is ambiguous. There are 13 residues in the CDR3. V was trimmed by 4 bases and J by 0 bases, leaving 9 bases between them. Per germline, CDR1 GTSNPN and CDR2 SVGIG (reference sequence).

Points on this clone: One end of the junction fails to match germline, which may point to a read error. The chain has TRBV19 and TRBJ2-5; tentative D call: TRBD2 (5 bases). Germline V gene sequence: CDR1 LNHDA, CDR2 SQIVND (reference sequence). The CDR3 is 16 amino acids. The CDR3 DNA reads as TGTGCCGGTAGTATATCTTTGACGGGGAGCGCGCAGACCCAGTACTTC. Translation: CAGSISLTGSAQTQYF.

V gene TRBV6-1 combines with J gene TRBJ1-2; D is unresolved. Germline V lookup: CDR1 MNHNS, CDR2 SASEGT. Trimming took 6 bases from V and 10 from J, leaving 21 bases between them. The CDR3 is made up of 14 amino acids. In DNA, the CDR3 is TGTGCCAGCAGCAGCCTCCAGGACCTCCGTGACTACACCTTC. Translating it yields CASSSLQDLRDYTF.

The V call is TRBV28, the J call TRBJ1-1; a possible D gene is TRBD1 (6 bases). The CDR3 loop spans 15 amino acids. The ends were cut back, 7 bases at V and 0 bases at J, with 15 bases in the middle. Germline V gene data show CDR1 as MDHEN and CDR2 as SYDVKM. CDR3 loop: CASTETGYMNTEAFF. DNA for the CDR3: TGTGCCAGCACCGAAACAGGGTACATGAACACTGAAGCTTTCTTT. The entire variable domain, with the rest obtained from reference TRBV28 and TRBJ1-1, is as follows: DVKVTQSSRYLVKRTGEKVFLECVQDMDHENMFWYRQDPGLGLRLIYFSYDVKMKEKGDIPEGYSVSREKKERFSLILESASTNQTSMYLCASTETGYMNTEAFFGQGTRLTVV.

The V and J genes are TRBV6-1 and TRBJ1-5; the D is unclear. Germline V lookup: CDR1 MNHNS, CDR2 SASEGT. The CDR3 is made up of 15 amino acids. Trimming left V 3 bases short and J 0 bases short, with 9 bases between. The CDR3 loop reads CASSEQALSNQPQHF. The CDR3 coding sequence is TGTGCCAGCAGTGAGCAGGCCCTTAGCAATCAGCCCCAGCATTTT.

This chain links TRBV19 with TRBJ1-3; D gene uncertain. The germline CDR1 and CDR2 sequences are LNHDA and SQIVND (reference sequence). This CDR3 is built from 16 residues. With 3 bases removed from V and 1 base from J, the gap between germline ends came to 13 bases. In DNA, the CDR3 is TGTGCCAGTAGTATCGGAGGCGGCTCTTCTGGAAACACCATATATTTT. It yields the protein CASSIGGGSSGNTIYF.

V is TRBV30 and J is TRBJ2-7, with a possible D match to TRBD2 (6 bases). The ends were cut back, 1 base at V and 2 bases at J, with 18 bases in the middle. Germline assignment: CDR1 GTSNPN and CDR2 SVGIG (reference sequence). The length of the CDR3 is 16 residues. In nucleotides, the CDR3 is TGTGCCTGGAGTGACATCAAGGGAGGACGGGCCTACGAGCAGTACTTC. This translates into CAWSDIKGGRAYEQYF.

This chain links TRBV10-3 with TRBJ2-2, with D uncertain. The CDR3 has 15 residues. In germline, CDR1 is ENHRY, CDR2 SYGVKD. V lost 4 bases, J lost 4 bases, and 13 bases lay in between. CDR3 region: CAISGRTDPTGELFF. The CDR3 region has the DNA TGTGCCATCAGTGGGCGGACCGATCCCACCGGGGAGCTGTTTTTT.

The chain couples TRBV30 to TRBJ1-4, with D maybe TRBD1 (6 bases). This CDR3 contains 15 residues. Trimming stripped 3 bases from V and 2 bases from J, with 13 bases between. The germline V gene has CDR1 GTSNPN and CDR2 SVGIG (reference sequence). CDR3 sequence: CAWSGQGITNEKLFF. The CDR3 bases are TGTGCCTGGAGCGGCCAGGGGATTACTAATGAAAAACTGTTTTTT. Full variable domain (remainder filled in from reference TRBV30 and TRBJ1-4): SQTIHQWPATLVQPVGSPLSLECTVEGTSNPNLYWYRQAAGRGLQLLFYSVGIGQISSEVPQNLSASRPQDRQFILSSKKLLLSDSGFYLCAWSGQGITNEKLFFGSGTQLSVL.

The chain joins TRBV25-1 to TRBJ2-5; 9 bases are a match to TRBD2. This CDR3 contains 15 residues. The ends lost 4 bases at V and 5 bases at J; junction bases unmatched: 8. Germline V gives CDR1 MGHDK, CDR2 SYGVNS. CDR3 nucleotides: TGTGCCAGCAGTGTGGGTAGCGGGAGCTATGAGACCCAGTACTTC. Translation: CASSVGSGSYETQYF.

DNA for the CDR3: TGTGCCACCAGCGGAGGGAACGGACAAGGGGAAAAACTGTTTTTT. Its protein is CATSGGNGQGEKLFF. The V and J genes are TRBV15 and TRBJ1-4; tentative D call: TRBD1 (5 bases). Trimming took 5 bases from V and 8 from J, leaving 18 bases between them. Per germline, CDR1 LNHNV and CDR2 YYDKDF (reference sequence). The CDR3 contains 15 residues.

The rearrangement uses TRBV10-3 and TRBJ1-2; 8 nucleotides align to TRBD1. The CDR3 loop spans 12 amino acids. V dropped 6 bases and J dropped 6; count of bases not matched to a gene: 3. The germline V gene encodes CDR1 ENHRY and CDR2 SYGVKD. CDR3 region: CAIRQGADGYTF. The CDR3 coding sequence is TGTGCCATCAGGCAGGGGGCGGATGGCTACACCTTC.

This rearrangement joins TRBV6-6 to TRBJ1-2; 9 bases are a match to TRBD1. The trim removed 0 bases at V and 6 bases at J, leaving 8 bases unmatched. Germline V gene lookup returns CDR1 MNHNY and CDR2 SVGAGI (reference sequence). The CDR3 runs to 16 residues. The CDR3 DNA sequence: TGTGCCAGCAGTTACTCCTTAGACAGGGGGACTGATGGCTACACCTTC. This encodes CASSYSLDRGTDGYTF.

This clone was counted a single time. The V and J genes are TRBV19 and TRBJ2-7; 9 bases fit TRBD1. The germline V gene has CDR1 LNHDA and CDR2 SQIVND (reference sequence). The J segment lost 3 bases and the V segment lost 3 bases, leaving 3 bases of the junction unmatched. The CDR3 is made up of 14 amino acids. The CDR3 loop is CASSIRTGDYEQYF. The DNA of the CDR3 is TGTGCCAGTAGTATCCGGACAGGGGACTACGAGCAGTACTTC.

About this clone: In the same sample, other DNA sequences code for this CDR3. This rearrangement joins TRBV2 to TRBJ2-5; D unclear. The V end was cut by 4 bases, the J end by 0 bases, with 6 bases between. Germline CDR1 is SNHLY and CDR2 is FYNNEI. The CDR3 sequence is 13 residues long. In DNA, the CDR3 is TGTGCCAGCAGTGTGGGGTACCAAGAGACCCAGTACTTC. Translating it yields CASSVGYQETQYF.

V and J are TRBV12-5 and TRBJ2-3; no clear D gene. The CDR3 sequence is 17 residues long. The germline V gene encodes CDR1 LGHNT and CDR2 FRNRAP. V lost 0 bases to trimming and J lost 4 bases, with 17 bases between them. CDR3 sequence (DNA): TGTGCTAGTGGTTTGGTATGCCCTTCCCGGCGCGCAGATACGCAGTATTTT. This sequence encodes CASGLVCPSRRADTQYF.

The CDR3 protein is CASSPGGATNEKLFF. CDR3 sequence (DNA): TGTGCCAGCAGCCCTGGAGGCGCAACTAATGAAAAACTGTTTTTT. The chain couples TRBV28 to TRBJ1-4; D not certain. The CDR3 is 15 residues long. Germline lookup yields CDR1 MDHEN and CDR2 SYDVKM. Trimming left V 6 bases short and J 0 bases short, with 11 bases between.

The chain recombines TRBV6-1 with TRBJ1-5; 7 bases fit TRBD1. The CDR3 is made up of 15 amino acids. V lost 4 bases and J lost 2; bases outside the gene matches: 5. Per germline, CDR1 MNHNS and CDR2 SASEGT. CDR3 in DNA: TGTGCCAGCAGTGTGACAGGGTTAGGCAATCAGCCCCAGCATTTT. This sequence encodes CASSVTGLGNQPQHF.

Notes on this clone: The sample contains more than one DNA sequence encoding this CDR3. V and J are TRBV7-8 and TRBJ2-7; no reliable D call. Germline lookup yields CDR1 SGHVS and CDR2 FQNEAQ. The CDR3 sequence is 12 residues long. V lost 1 base and J 4 bases, leaving 5 bases between the germline ends. CDR3 bases: TGTGCCAGCAGCTTAGGTAGTTACGAGCAGTACTTC. Encoded protein: CASSLGSYEQYF.

The J gene is TRBJ2-1, the V gene TRBV25-1, with TRBD2 as a possible D gene (6 bases). Germline V CDR1 and CDR2: MGHDK, SYGVNS. CDR3 length equals 13 residues. The V end was cut by 4 bases, the J end by 5 bases, with 9 bases between. DNA of the CDR3: TGTGCCAGCAGTGCGGACTATAACAATGAGCAGTTCTTC. Protein: CASSADYNNEQFF.

This clone was seen a single time. This chain joins TRBV7-8 and TRBJ2-7, with D possibly called TRBD1 or TRBD2 (5 bases each). Trimming removed 1 base from V and 0 bases from J, with 16 bases in between. CDR3 size: 17 residues. The germline V gene has CDR1 SGHVS and CDR2 FQNEAQ. CDR3 nucleotide sequence: TGTGCCAGCAGCTTAGTTGGGACGCACAAAACCTCCTACGAGCAGTACTTC. Translation gives CASSLVGTHKTSYEQYF. Based on the CDR3 plus reference TRBV7-8 and TRBJ2-7, the full variable domain is GAGVSQSPRYKVAKRGQDVALRCDPISGHVSLFWYQQALGQGPEFLTYFQNEAQLDKSGLPSDRFFAERPEGSVSTLKIQRTQQEDSAVYLCASSLVGTHKTSYEQYFGPGTRLTVT.

The chain combines TRBV6-5 with TRBJ2-3; the match to TRBD2 covers 7 bases. Germline V gene data show CDR1 as MNHEY and CDR2 as SVGAGI. The CDR3 is 15 amino acids. V shed 4 bases, J shed 1 base, and the junction held 5 bases outside the gene matches. DNA for the CDR3: TGTGCCAGCAGTTTACAGCGGGGCGGCACAGATACGCAGTATTTT. This gives the protein CASSLQRGGTDTQYF.

The chain is built from TRBV10-2 and TRBJ1-6; no clear D gene. V dropped 6 bases and J dropped 7 bases, with 13 bases sitting between them. The length of the CDR3 is 14 residues. CDR1 and CDR2 from the germline V gene are WSHSY and SAAADI. DNA of the CDR3: TGCGCCAGCAGATCGGAAGTCGGCAATTCACCCCTCCACTTT. Residues: CASRSEVGNSPLHF.

This clone has just a few counts. Other DNA sequences in this sample translate to the same CDR3. The chain combines TRBV30 with TRBJ1-1; D gene ambiguous. V was pared by 0 bases and J by 1 base, with 6 bases between. Germline values: CDR1 GTSNPN, CDR2 SVGIG (reference sequence). This CDR3 is 13 amino acids long. CDR3 sequence reads: CAWSVGSNTEAFF. CDR3 nucleotides: TGTGCCTGGAGTGTAGGGTCGAACACTGAAGCTTTCTTT.

This clone was found many times. Other DNA sequences from this sample encode an identical CDR3 as well. The V and J genes are TRBV19 and TRBJ2-1; a possible D gene is TRBD1 (6 bases). V gave up 3 bases and J gave up 7 bases, with 16 bases separating them. The CDR3 has 15 residues. Germline CDR1 reads LNHDA; CDR2 reads SQIVND (reference sequence). CDR3 nucleotide sequence: TGTGCCAGTAGTATCTCTAGACAGGCCGCGAATGAGCAGTTCTTC. Translated: CASSISRQAANEQFF.

This clone was seen repeatedly, ten times or more. V usage is TRBV2 and J usage is TRBJ1-6; TRBD1 aligns across 7 bases. The CDR3 contains 16 residues. V shed 0 bases and J 7 bases; nucleotides not matched to a gene: 6. The V gene's germline CDR1 is SNHLY and CDR2 FYNNEI. This CDR3 reads CASSEAFPGQNSPLHF. CDR3 bases: TGTGCCAGCAGTGAAGCTTTCCCGGGACAGAATTCACCCCTCCACTTT.